The T cell receptor (beta chain) described here comes from a study of blood T cells in healthy people across ages. Per the germline V gene, CDR1 is MNHEY and CDR2 is SVGEGT. The CDR3 extends over 14 amino acids. V lost 6 bases to trimming and J lost 3 bases; unmatched junction nucleotides: 3. It was with a sample-barcoded 5' primer and a J-beta primer mix that a second PCR of about 6 to 12 cycles was run. TCRdb reprocessed the 5' RACE reads via MiXCR and lists one record per CDR3 protein. The sample holds about 720,000 distinct CDR3 sequences; roughly 20% are singletons and the top ten take 22%. This receptor was obtained from an older man in good health. The chain combines TRBV6-2 or TRBV6-3 with TRBJ2-2, with 8 bases lining up with TRBD1. Source material: blood. The CDR3 sequence: CASSNRGDTGELFF. CDR3 in DNA: TGTGCCAGCAGCAACAGGGGGGACACCGGGGAGCTGTTTTTT.